The next 28 T cell receptor beta chains were all read from a single sample in a study of blood T cells in healthy people across ages. Combining a sample-barcoded 5' primer with a J-beta primer mix, a second PCR ran for roughly 6 to 11 cycles. MiXCR was run by TCRdb on the 5' RACE reads, yielding one entry per CDR3 protein. The sample yields 1.5 million to 2 million distinct CDR3 sequences, less than 50% seen once. The sequenced sample consisted of blood. These receptors were collected from a woman aged 35 to 49 in good health.

As concerns this clonotype: Sequence at one end of the junction differs from germline and may be a read error. This chain uses TRBV7-2 with TRBJ2-5; D call uncertain. The CDR3 consists of 12 residues. CDR1 and CDR2 from the germline V gene are SGHTA and FQGNSA. The CDR3 is CANSRPRETQYF. CDR3 DNA: TGTGCCAACAGCCGGCCCCGGGAGACCCAGTACTTC.

The chain employs TRBV2 and TRBJ1-2, with TRBD1 identical over 12 bases. The length of the CDR3 is 17 residues. The V gene's germline CDR1 is SNHLY and CDR2 FYNNEI. J was trimmed by 7 bases and V by 0 bases; bases with no gene match: 9. Here the CDR3 reads CASSEAPTGQGARGYTF. In nucleotides, the CDR3 is TGTGCCAGCAGTGAAGCCCCTACGGGACAGGGGGCGCGTGGCTACACCTTC.

This clonotype turned up a few times. The rearrangement uses TRBV5-1 and TRBJ2-1, with D unclear. Germline CDR1 and CDR2: SGHRS and YFSETQ. V was clipped by 4 bases and J by 4 bases, with 9 bases between them. The length of the CDR3 is 13 residues. The CDR3 bases are TGCGCCAGCAGCACGGCCCCTTACAATGAGCAGTTCTTC. Translation gives CASSTAPYNEQFF. The variable domain in full, completed from reference TRBV5-1 and TRBJ2-1, reads KAGVTQTPRYLIKTRGQQVTLSCSPISGHRSVSWYQQTPGQGLQFLFEYFSETQRNKGNFPGRFSGRQFSNSRSEMNVSTLELGDSALYLCASSTAPYNEQFFGPGTRLTVL.

The chain combines TRBV15 with TRBJ2-3, with 14 bases identical to TRBD2. J was trimmed by 4 bases and V by 4 bases; bases with no gene match: 4. Germline V gene sequence: CDR1 LNHNV, CDR2 YYDKDF (reference sequence). The CDR3 extends over 16 amino acids. The CDR3 here is CATSTRLAGGADTQYF. CDR3 in DNA: TGTGCCACCAGCACCAGACTAGCGGGGGGGGCAGATACGCAGTATTTT.

This clonotype has a handful of counts. This rearrangement joins TRBV4-1 to TRBJ2-7; the D is unclear. V gave up 0 bases and J gave up 4 bases, with 7 bases separating them. Per germline, CDR1 MGHRA and CDR2 YSYEKL. This CDR3 region has 13 residues. The CDR3 DNA reads TGCGCCAGCAGCCAAGAACCCCAGTACGAGCAGTACTTC. Amino acids: CASSQEPQYEQYF.

This clonotype has at least ten counts. The rearrangement joins TRBV9 to TRBJ2-3; TRBD2 matches at 9 bases. V lost 0 bases, J lost 1 base, and 3 bases stayed unmatched. This CDR3 is built from 16 residues. From germline, CDR1 is SGDLS and CDR2 YYNGEE. The CDR3 here is CASSVVASGGTDTQYF. The CDR3 DNA reads TGTGCCAGCAGCGTAGTGGCTAGCGGGGGCACAGATACGCAGTATTTT.

This clonotype was detected a few times. This chain connects TRBV20-1 to TRBJ1-5, with D perhaps TRBD1 (5 bases). With 7 bases removed from V and 0 bases from J, the gap between germline ends came to 10 bases. CDR1 and CDR2 (germline): DFQATT, SNEGSKA (reference sequence). CDR3 length: 13 amino acids. The CDR3 DNA sequence: TGCAGTGTCCAGGGAGGTAGCAATCAGCCCCAGCATTTT. Amino acid sequence: CSVQGGSNQPQHF.

This clonotype was seen once. V is TRBV15 and J is TRBJ2-3; 10 bases fit TRBD2. The germline V gene has CDR1 LNHNV and CDR2 YYDKDF (reference sequence). V shed 4 bases and J 5 bases; nucleotides not matched to a gene: 9. The CDR3 has 16 residues. The CDR3 coding sequence is TGTGCCACCAGCACAAAAAGCGGGGGGGCCGGAGATACGCAGTATTTT. Translating gives CATSTKSGGAGDTQYF.

This clonotype is a singleton in its sample. With a much larger clone just one base away, this may be a read error. The V and J genes are TRBV7-6 and TRBJ1-4; the match to TRBD1 covers 10 bases. The CDR3 is made up of 14 amino acids. CDR1 is SGHVS and CDR2 is FNYEAQ in the germline V gene. The CDR3 region is CASSPRDRGEKPFF. CDR3 DNA sequence: TGTGCCAGCAGCCCCCGGGACAGGGGCGAAAAACCGTTTTTT. The full variable domain, completed using reference TRBV7-6 and TRBJ1-4, is GAGVSQSPRYKVTKRGQDVALRCDPISGHVSLYWYRQALGQGPEFLTYFNYEAQQDKSGLPNDRFSAERPEGSISTLTIQRTEQRDSAMYRCASSPRDRGEKPFFGSGTQLSVL.

The CDR3 here is CASSYLIRRDNNQPQHF. As DNA, the CDR3 is TGTGCCAGCAGTTACTTAATTCGCAGGGACAACAATCAGCCCCAGCATTTT. The genes are TRBV6-5 and TRBJ1-5, with a tentative D call TRBD1 (6 bases). V was trimmed by 1 base and J by 3 bases, leaving 16 bases between them. Germline V gives CDR1 MNHEY, CDR2 SVGAGI. The CDR3 has 17 residues.

This rearrangement joins TRBV11-2 to TRBJ1-1; D might be TRBD1 (5 bases). Between the trimmed V and J ends, which lost 0 bases and 5 bases, there was a span of 16 bases. Germline values: CDR1 SGHAT, CDR2 FQNNGV. The CDR3 is 16 amino acids. The CDR3 DNA follows: TGTGCCAGCAGCTTAGATCATGGAGAGGGGAATACTGAAGCTTTCTTT. Protein sequence: CASSLDHGEGNTEAFF.

The rearrangement joins TRBV6-5 to TRBJ1-6, with TRBD1 matching 9 bases. The CDR3 spans 16 residues. J lost 9 bases, V lost 6 bases, and 12 bases had no gene match. Germline assignment: CDR1 MNHEY and CDR2 SVGAGI. CDR3 coding DNA: TGTGCCAGCAGCGCTCTCCCGGACAGGGGTGCTTCACCCCTCCACTTT. Its protein is CASSALPDRGASPLHF.

The V gene is TRBV20-1, the J gene TRBJ1-2; 7 bases are shared with TRBD1. V lost 2 bases, J lost 2 bases, and 5 bases stayed unmatched. Germline loops: CDR1 DFQATT, CDR2 SNEGSKA (reference sequence). This CDR3 has 14 amino acids. For the CDR3, the DNA is TGCAGTGCTAGACAGTCGACAGGGAACTATGGCTACACCTTC. Translation gives CSARQSTGNYGYTF.

The V and J genes are TRBV6-5 and TRBJ2-7, with 8 nucleotides matching TRBD1. Trimming at V came to 8 bases and at J to 3 bases, leaving 9 bases not matched to a gene. CDR1 is MNHEY, CDR2 SVGAGI, per germline. CDR3 length: 14 amino acids. The CDR3 reads CASGRTGKYYEQYF. CDR3 bases: TGTGCCAGCGGTAGGACAGGGAAATACTACGAGCAGTACTTC.

The table lists this clonotype with a count of one. This rearrangement joins TRBV6-1 to TRBJ1-2; D is ambiguous. CDR3 size: 16 residues. Germline loops: CDR1 MNHNS, CDR2 SASEGT. V was cut by 5 bases and J by 2 bases, with 18 bases left in between. The CDR3 region has the DNA TGTGCCAGCAGTCCCCAGAGAACGGGAGCCAACTATGGCTACACCTTC. Translation gives CASSPQRTGANYGYTF.

This clonotype was counted once. The CDR3 sequence: CASSHGTGGGGYGYTF. CDR3 DNA sequence: TGTGCCAGCAGCCACGGGACAGGGGGCGGTGGGTATGGCTACACCTTC. The chain combines TRBV7-9 with TRBJ1-2, with 12 bases fitting TRBD1. The CDR3 length is 16 residues. J was trimmed by 5 bases and V by 5 bases; bases with no gene match: 9. The germline V gene has CDR1 SEHNR and CDR2 FQNEAQ (reference sequence).

With regard to this clonotype: Sequence at one end of the junction differs from germline and may be a read error. The J gene is TRBJ2-6, the V gene TRBV15; maybe TRBD1 (5 bases). Germline values: CDR1 LNHNV, CDR2 YYDKDF (reference sequence). The CDR3 length is 13 residues. The CDR3 is CATSAGGANVLNF. DNA of the CDR3: TGTGCCACCAGCGCTGGTGGGGCCAACGTCCTGAATTTC.

The genes are TRBV10-2 and TRBJ2-1, with 11 bases lining up with TRBD1. Per the germline V gene, CDR1 is WSHSY and CDR2 is SAAADI. With V trimmed by 6 bases and J by 9 bases, 16 bases remained unmatched. This CDR3 spans 17 amino acids. The CDR3 nucleotides are TGCGCCAGCAGCGAGAACCCCTCCGGGACAGGGGGTGGTGAGCAGTTCTTC. Translation: CASSENPSGTGGGEQFF.

The chain uses TRBV6-5 and TRBJ2-3, with D possibly being TRBD2 (5 bases). CDR3 size: 15 residues. Germline CDR1 is MNHEY and CDR2 is SVGAGI. Between the trimmed V and J ends, which lost 2 bases and 1 base, there was a span of 10 bases. CDR3: CASSYGAVGTDTQYF. CDR3 coding DNA: TGTGCCAGCAGTTACGGAGCGGTGGGCACAGATACGCAGTATTTT.

The chain uses TRBV29-1 and TRBJ1-2; D perhaps matches TRBD1 (6 bases). Trimming took off 0 bases at V and 4 bases at J, with 12 bases between the two ends. Germline V lookup: CDR1 SQVTM, CDR2 ANQGSEA. The CDR3 is made up of 14 amino acids. The CDR3 DNA is TGCAGCGTTGAAGATCCAGGGGCGGGCTATGGCTACACCTTC. Translation: CSVEDPGAGYGYTF.

This clonotype was seen more than once but under ten times. The J gene is TRBJ2-5, the V gene TRBV3-1; 12 nucleotides align to TRBD2. CDR3 length: 14 amino acids. J lost 5 bases, V lost 5 bases, and 3 bases had no gene match. Germline assignment: CDR1 LGHDT and CDR2 YNNKEL (reference sequence). Here the CDR3 DNA reads TGTGCCAGCAGCAAAACTAGCGGGGGGGAGACCCAGTACTTC. This gives the protein CASSKTSGGETQYF.

The chain uses TRBV4-2 and TRBJ2-7; 9 nucleotides align to TRBD2. Trimming cost V 3 bases and J 6 bases; bases outside gene matches: 9. The CDR3 spans 15 residues. The V gene's germline CDR1 is LGHNA and CDR2 YNFKEQ. CDR3 region: CASSQVAGVPPEQYF. The CDR3 DNA sequence: TGTGCCAGCAGCCAGGTAGCGGGAGTACCGCCCGAGCAGTACTTC.

About this clonotype itself: The junction does not match germline at one end; this may be a read error. V and J are TRBV4-3 and TRBJ2-5; 9 bases are a match to TRBD1. The germline CDR1 and CDR2 sequences are LGHNA and YSLEER. This CDR3 is 15 amino acids long. CDR3 DNA: TGCGCCAGCAGCCAAGATGGGACAGGGCCAGAGACCCGGTACTTC. Amino acid sequence: CASSQDGTGPETRYF.

This clonotype was counted between two and nine times. This chain joins TRBV20-1 and TRBJ2-7, with 11 bases aligning to TRBD2. J gave up 5 bases and V 7 bases, and 10 bases lay outside the gene matches. This CDR3 has 14 amino acids. The germline CDR1 and CDR2 sequences are DFQATT and SNEGSKA (reference sequence). This CDR3 reads CSVLIAGGRHEQYF. The CDR3 nucleotides read TGCAGTGTTCTTATAGCGGGGGGGCGTCACGAGCAGTACTTC.

The chain couples TRBV6-2 or TRBV6-3 to TRBJ2-1; TRBD2 agrees at 8 bases. CDR1 and CDR2 (germline): MNHEY, SVGEGT. Trimming removed 9 bases from V and 7 bases from J; junction bases left unmatched: 11. This CDR3 comprises 14 residues. CDR3 DNA sequence: TGTGCCAGTACAAATACGGGGGGGCTTAATGAGCAGTTCTTC. Encoded protein: CASTNTGGLNEQFF.

This clonotype appeared a few times. The chain joins TRBV29-1 to TRBJ2-1; perhaps TRBD2 as D (7 bases). The CDR3 runs 15 residues. The germline CDR1 and CDR2 sequences are SQVTM and ANQGSEA. The V gene lost 0 bases and the J gene lost 3 bases, with 12 bases spanning the gap. This CDR3 is CSVEEGGGFYNEQFF. CDR3 coding DNA: TGCAGCGTTGAAGAAGGGGGGGGGTTCTACAATGAGCAGTTCTTC.

This clonotype was counted a few times. V gene TRBV5-1 combines with J gene TRBJ2-5, with 7 bases fitting TRBD1. Germline values: CDR1 SGHRS, CDR2 YFSETQ. The CDR3 is made up of 15 amino acids. Losses at the gene ends were 4 bases for V and 3 bases for J; bases not matched to a gene: 9. CDR3: CASSQNRGKEETQYF. CDR3 coding DNA: TGCGCCAGCAGCCAGAACAGGGGAAAGGAAGAGACCCAGTACTTC.

In this sample, this clonotype turned up a few times. The chain links TRBV20-1 to TRBJ2-5; D may be TRBD2 (5 bases). V dropped 6 bases and J dropped 6 bases, with 20 bases sitting between them. The length of the CDR3 is 14 residues. Per the germline V gene, CDR1 is DFQATT and CDR2 is SNEGSKA (reference sequence). CDR3 bases: TGCAGTGCCCAACCCCTCCGCGGGCGGAAGACCCAGTACTTC. Protein: CSAQPLRGRKTQYF.